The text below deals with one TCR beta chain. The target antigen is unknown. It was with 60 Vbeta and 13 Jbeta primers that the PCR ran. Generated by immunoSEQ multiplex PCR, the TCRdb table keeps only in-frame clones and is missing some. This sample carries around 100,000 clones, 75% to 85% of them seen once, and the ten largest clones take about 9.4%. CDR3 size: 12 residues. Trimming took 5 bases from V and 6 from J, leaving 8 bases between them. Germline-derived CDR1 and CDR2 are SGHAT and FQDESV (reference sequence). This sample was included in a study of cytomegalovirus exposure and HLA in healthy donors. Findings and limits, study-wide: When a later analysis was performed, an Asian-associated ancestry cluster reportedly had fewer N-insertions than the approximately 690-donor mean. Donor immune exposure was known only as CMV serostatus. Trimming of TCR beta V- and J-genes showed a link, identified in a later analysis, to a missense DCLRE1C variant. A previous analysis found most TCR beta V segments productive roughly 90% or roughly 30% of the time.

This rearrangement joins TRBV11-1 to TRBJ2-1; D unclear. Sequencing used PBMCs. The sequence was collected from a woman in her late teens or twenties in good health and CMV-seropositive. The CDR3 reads CASSRIFNEQFF. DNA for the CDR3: TGTGCCAGCAGCCGTATCTTCAATGAGCAGTTCTTC.